These 3 T cell receptor beta chains came from one sample sequenced in a study of shared clonotypes between healthy human individuals. Using immunoSEQ multiplex PCR, the repertoire was profiled, and TCRdb retains in-frame clones only, with some absent. The sample gives 2 million to 2.5 million clones, approximately 94% of which show up once; approximately 0.13% is in the top ten. The sample taken for sequencing was naive CD4+ T cells sorted from blood. Subset: CD45RA+ positively selected. The receptors shown here come from a man between 18 and 35 years old in good health.

The chain recombines TRBV10-3 with TRBJ2-5; 9 nucleotides align to TRBD2. The V gene end was trimmed by 1 base and the J gene end by 4 bases; junction bases not matched to a gene: 4. The CDR3 has 15 residues. Per the germline V gene, CDR1 is ENHRY and CDR2 is SYGVKD. The CDR3: CAISEYSGSGETQYF. CDR3 sequence (DNA): TGTGCCATCAGTGAGTATAGCGGGAGTGGAGAGACCCAGTACTTC.

In this sample, this clone turned up once. The chain combines TRBV7-9 with TRBJ1-2, with D perhaps TRBD1 (5 bases). Germline V gene data show CDR1 as SEHNR and CDR2 as FQNEAQ (reference sequence). This CDR3 contains 12 residues. Between the trimmed V and J ends, which lost 5 bases and 6 bases, there was a span of 10 bases. CDR3 in amino acids: CASSASRDGYTF. CDR3 DNA: TGTGCCAGCAGCGCTTCCAGGGATGGCTACACCTTC.

This chain uses TRBV5-1 with TRBJ2-7; 9 bases align to TRBD2. CDR1 is SGHRS, CDR2 YFSETQ, per germline. V was pared by 4 bases and J by 1 base, with 9 bases of the junction left unmatched. The CDR3 runs 16 residues. The CDR3: CASSPSLAGLSYEQYF. The CDR3 region has the DNA TGCGCCAGCAGCCCCTCACTAGCGGGCCTTTCCTACGAGCAGTACTTC.